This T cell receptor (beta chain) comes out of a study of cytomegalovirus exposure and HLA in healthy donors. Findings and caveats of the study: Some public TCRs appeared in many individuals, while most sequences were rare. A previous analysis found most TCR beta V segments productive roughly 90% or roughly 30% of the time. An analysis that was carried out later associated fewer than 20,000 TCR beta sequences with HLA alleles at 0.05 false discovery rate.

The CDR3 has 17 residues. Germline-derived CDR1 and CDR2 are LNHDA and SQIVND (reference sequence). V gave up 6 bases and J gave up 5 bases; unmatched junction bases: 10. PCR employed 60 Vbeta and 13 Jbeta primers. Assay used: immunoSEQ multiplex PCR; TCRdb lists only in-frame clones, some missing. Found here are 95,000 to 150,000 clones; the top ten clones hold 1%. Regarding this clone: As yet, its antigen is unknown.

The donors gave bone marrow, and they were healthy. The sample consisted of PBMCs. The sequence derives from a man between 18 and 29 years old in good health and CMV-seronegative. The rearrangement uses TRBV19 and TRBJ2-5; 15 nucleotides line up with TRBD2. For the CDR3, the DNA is TGTGCCAGTAGCTTAGGACTAGCGGGAGGGCCGGTGGAGACCCAGTACTTC. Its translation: CASSLGLAGGPVETQYF.